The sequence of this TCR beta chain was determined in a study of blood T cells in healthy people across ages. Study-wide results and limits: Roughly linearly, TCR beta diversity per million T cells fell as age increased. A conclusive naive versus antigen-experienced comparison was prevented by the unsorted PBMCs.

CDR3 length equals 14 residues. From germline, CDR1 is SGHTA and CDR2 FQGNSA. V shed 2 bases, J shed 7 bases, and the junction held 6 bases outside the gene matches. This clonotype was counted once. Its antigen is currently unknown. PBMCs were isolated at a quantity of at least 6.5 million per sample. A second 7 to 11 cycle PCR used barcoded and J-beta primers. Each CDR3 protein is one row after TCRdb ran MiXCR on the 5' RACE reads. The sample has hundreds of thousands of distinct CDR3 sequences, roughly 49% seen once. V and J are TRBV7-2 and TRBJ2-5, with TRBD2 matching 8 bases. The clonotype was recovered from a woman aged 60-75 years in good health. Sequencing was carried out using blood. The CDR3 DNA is TGTGCCAGCAGCTTATCCCGGGAGGGCGGGACCCAGTACTTC. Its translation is CASSLSREGGTQYF.